This T cell receptor (beta chain) was obtained from a study of blood T cell repertoires in COVID-19. Study summary: Whether acute or convalescent, the COVID-19 samples came from the United States, Italy and Spain.

While infection was still active, Seattle patients were enrolled and then followed longitudinally. The CDR3 consists of 15 residues. V was shortened by 1 base and J by 8 bases, with 17 bases between the two germline ends. Germline CDR1 is MGHRA and CDR2 is YSYEKL. The protocol was immunoSEQ multiplex PCR, while the TCRdb copy is restricted to in-frame clones and leaves out a portion. The sample lists over 70,000 clones; approximately 85% were seen once. This chain connects TRBV4-1 to TRBJ1-2; D not resolved. The TCR was taken from a man between 60 and 70 years old with COVID-19, enrolled during active disease. The sample consisted of peripheral blood. The CDR3 spells CASSQATLSEGGYTF. In DNA form, the CDR3 reads TGCGCCAGCAGCCAAGCGACCCTTAGCGAGGGCGGCTACACCTTC.